The clone carrying this T cell receptor (beta chain) has only one observation. These data are taken from a study of blood T cell repertoires in COVID-19. For the study at large: The United States, Italy and Spain were the sources of the acute and convalescent COVID-19 samples. T cells, B-cell-depleted T cells, or PBMCs provided the cDNA or gDNA that served as material.

Methods used by the authors: Researchers report that nucleated cell counts were estimated from reference gene primer amplification. TCRdb's table, derived via immunoSEQ multiplex PCR, lists solely in-frame clones and lacks some. V and J calls and clone size are those listed in that table; D and trimming were worked out from the DNA. The sample includes 130,000 to 150,000 clones, around nine tenths of them seen just once. The receptor comes from a human donor in a cohort sampled during active COVID-19. Sequences were obtained from peripheral blood.

DNA for the CDR3: TGTGCCAGCAGCCCGGGACTAGCGGGAACTGGGGAGCTGTTTTTT. This codes for CASSPGLAGTGELFF. This chain joins TRBV7-2 and TRBJ2-2, with 13 positions matching TRBD2. CDR1 SGHTA and CDR2 FQGNSA come from the germline V gene. CDR3 length: 15 residues. V gave up 5 bases and J gave up 8 bases; unmatched junction bases: 5.